These 17 T cell receptor beta chains were all obtained from the same sample, sequenced in a study of monozygotic twins with inflammatory bowel disease. TCRdb reprocessed the 5' RACE reads, keeping one entry per CDR3 protein, no DNA. This table holds 200,000 to 250,000 distinct CDR3 sequences. The sample comprised blood. These TCRs come from a human donor with ulcerative colitis or Crohn's disease, or a healthy co-twin of an affected twin (not recorded which).

V and J are TRBV4-1 and TRBJ2-7; checking the TCRdb D call of TRBD1 is not possible without DNA. This CDR3 spans 15 amino acids. Looked up from germline, CDR1 is MGHRA and CDR2 is YSYEKL. The CDR3 reads CASSQAPGQRSEQYF.

CDR3 sequence: CASSPGGAGANVLTF. The rearrangement uses TRBV5-1 and TRBJ2-6; the TCRdb D gene call, TRBD1, has no DNA to confirm it. CDR1 and CDR2 from the germline V gene are SGHRS and YFSETQ. The CDR3 length is 15 residues.

The V gene is TRBV5-5, the J gene TRBJ2-1; TCRdb returns TRBD2, unconfirmable since there is no DNA. Germline V gene sequence: CDR1 SGHKS, CDR2 YYEKEE (reference sequence). CDR3 length: 16 amino acids. This chain's CDR3 is CASSLTTGGRANEQFF. Variable domain in full (rest from reference TRBV5-5 and TRBJ2-1): DAGVTQSPTHLIKTRGQQVTLRCSPISGHKSVSWYQQVLGQGPQFIFQYYEKEERGRGNFPDRFSARQFPNYSSELNVNALLLGDSALYLCASSLTTGGRANEQFFGPGTRLTVL.

The chain links TRBV6-2 or TRBV6-3 to TRBJ2-7; the TCRdb D gene call, TRBD1, has no DNA to confirm it. The germline V gene encodes CDR1 MNHEY and CDR2 SVGEGT. The CDR3 covers 14 residues. CDR3 in amino acids: CASSYERDHYEQYF.

The rearrangement joins TRBV12-3 or TRBV12-4 to TRBJ1-1; TCRdb selects TRBD1, and the lack of DNA leaves this call unchecked. This CDR3 has 13 residues. The CDR3 loop is CASSSRENTEAFF.

V gene TRBV10-3 combines with J gene TRBJ2-2. The V gene's germline CDR1 is ENHRY and CDR2 SYGVKD. This CDR3 has 13 residues. Here the CDR3 reads CAISEQNTGELFF.

The chain couples TRBV11-3 to TRBJ2-1; TCRdb selects TRBD1, and the lack of DNA leaves this call unchecked. The CDR3 loop spans 15 amino acids. Per the germline V gene, CDR1 is SGHNT and CDR2 is YENEEA. The CDR3 is CASSPGQSSYNEQFF.

This chain joins TRBV29-1 and TRBJ2-7; TCRdb selects TRBD1, and the lack of DNA leaves this call unchecked. This CDR3 is built from 13 residues. Germline loops: CDR1 SQVTM, CDR2 ANQGSEA. The CDR3 region is CSVEVPGEYEQYF.

The genes are TRBV4-2 and TRBJ2-5; TCRdb's D call of TRBD2 is untestable without DNA. The CDR3 is 15 residues long. In germline, CDR1 is LGHNA, CDR2 YNFKEQ. CDR3: CASSPVGRMGETQYF.

This chain connects TRBV29-1 to TRBJ1-1. This CDR3 spans 13 amino acids. CDR1 and CDR2 (germline): SQVTM, ANQGSEA. The CDR3 is CSVLAERNTEAFF.

The rearrangement joins TRBV7-3 to TRBJ2-6; the TRBD1 assignment by TCRdb is unverifiable without DNA. Germline V gene lookup returns CDR1 SGHTA and CDR2 FQGTGA. CDR3 length: 19 amino acids. The CDR3 region is CASSQGQVELSSGANVLTF.

The V call is TRBV19, the J call TRBJ2-2. From germline, CDR1 is LNHDA and CDR2 SQIVND (reference sequence). This CDR3 region has 14 residues. The CDR3: CASSSSGDTGKLFF. The full variable domain, in which reference TRBV19 and TRBJ2-2 provide the parts outside the CDR3, is DGGITQSPKYLFRKEGQNVTLSCEQNLNHDAMYWYRQDPGQGLRLIYYSQIVNDFQKGDIAEGYSVSREKKESFPLTVTSAQKNPTAFYLCASSSSGDTGKLFFGEGSRLTVL.

The V gene is TRBV19, the J gene TRBJ2-1; TCRdb lists TRBD2, though no DNA is available to test this call. The germline V gene has CDR1 LNHDA and CDR2 SQIVND (reference sequence). This CDR3 comprises 14 residues. CDR3 protein: CASSIDKLVNEQFF.

V usage is TRBV19 and J usage is TRBJ1-5; the TCRdb call, TRBD1, lacks DNA for checking. The germline V gene encodes CDR1 LNHDA and CDR2 SQIVND (reference sequence). This CDR3 spans 14 amino acids. CDR3 in amino acids: CASKGQFPNQPQHF.

The chain uses TRBV10-3 and TRBJ2-2; TCRdb's D gene call, TRBD2, goes unchecked for lack of DNA. Germline CDR1 reads ENHRY; CDR2 reads SYGVKD. The CDR3 is 14 residues long. This chain's CDR3 is CAIRPGTSTGELFF.

The chain links TRBV7-2 to TRBJ1-2; TCRdb's D gene call, TRBD1, goes unchecked for lack of DNA. Germline V gene data show CDR1 as SGHTA and CDR2 as FQGNSA. The CDR3 is made up of 11 amino acids. CDR3 in amino acids: CASSLGVRYTF.

The chain recombines TRBV12-3 or TRBV12-4 with TRBJ2-1. CDR3 length: 14 amino acids. The CDR3 sequence is CASRKGPQNNEQFF.